The rows below give T cell receptor beta chains drawn from one sample of a study of blood T cell repertoires in COVID-19. This table comes from immunoSEQ multiplex PCR, and its TCRdb copy is limited to in-frame clones, with some not included. This table holds over 200,000 clones, roughly 87% found once. Sequenced: peripheral blood. The receptors stem from a man aged 40-49 years with active or convalescent COVID-19. Each CDR3 is given with its conserved first and last residue. Some rows mark clone size as missing; the rest say once, few, many or name a class of expanded clone.

size	V	CDR3
-	TRBV28	CASLGLAGSSYEQYF
-	TRBV5-4	CASSLVPPGGRVGTEAFF
-	TRBV2	CASSGQGYGYTF
-	TRBV7-6	CASSLGQRNNSPLHF
-	TRBV5-1	CASSGGGPSPAYEQYF
-	TRBV2	CASTETGPYNEQFF
-	TRBV27	CASSPDRGTPQHF
few	TRBV6-5	CASSGGGVVTKTQYF
few	TRBV7-8	CASSLSGDRGEKLFF
-	TRBV7-6	CASSFGVTRLAHEQYF
-	TRBV19	CASSIVGSPQPQHF
once	TRBV2	CASNSFPGQGYEQYF
-	TRBV25-1	CASFINQPQHF
-	TRBV6-1	CASSDTGGGYYGYTF
once	TRBV14	CASSQLDRGLSRETQYF
once	TRBV3-1/TRBV3-2	CASSPPGQYNEQFF
-	TRBV28	CASTTLRDRDRGYTF
-	TRBV27	CASRLAGGTYSYNEQFF
-	TRBV28	CASSFYPGKDNQPQHF
-	TRBV7-6	CASSQGFNQPQHF